This T cell receptor beta chain was retrieved from a study of somatic mutations in cytotoxic T cells in rheumatoid arthritis. The wider study: Patient blood (around 30 ml EDTA) was collected right after diagnosis, preceding any treatment. Selected populations of V beta antibody-stained T cells underwent flow sorting at nearly 100% purity; these encompassed V beta1+ cells subjected to TCRB sequencing. General study findings and limits: With roughly 62 patients examined, about eight had a largest CD8+ clone exceeding 20% of CD8+ cells.

Points on this clone: Its antigen is not known.

Original processing notes: Published virus-specific TCRB sequences matched only a few of the patient CD8+ clones exceeding 1%. Sequencing used immunoSEQ multiplex PCR; TCRdb keeps in-frame clones, though not all of them. The V and J calls and the clone size are those of that table, but D and trimming were determined from the DNA. The sample has about 14,000 clones, around 80% seen once. Trimming cost V 4 bases and J 4 bases, with 10 bases left between them. The V gene's germline CDR1 is WSHSY and CDR2 SAAADI. The length of the CDR3 is 13 residues. Specimen: CD8+ T cells sorted from blood. The rearrangement uses TRBV10-2 and TRBJ1-2; no clear D gene. This sequence originates from an adult with rheumatoid arthritis. The CDR3 loop reads CASSAGDVYGYTF. CDR3 in DNA: TGCGCCAGCAGTGCCGGGGATGTCTATGGCTACACCTTC.